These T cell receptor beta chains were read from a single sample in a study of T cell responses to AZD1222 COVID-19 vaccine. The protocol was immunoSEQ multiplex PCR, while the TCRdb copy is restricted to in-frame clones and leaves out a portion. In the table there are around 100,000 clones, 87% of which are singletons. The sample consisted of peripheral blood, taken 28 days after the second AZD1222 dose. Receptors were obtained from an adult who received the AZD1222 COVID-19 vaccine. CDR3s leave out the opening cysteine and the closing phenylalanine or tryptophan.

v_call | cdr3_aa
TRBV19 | ASSSWAFTEAF
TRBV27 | ASSSWVLGGEAF
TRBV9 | ASSVSGSTDTQY
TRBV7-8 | ASKAPSYNEQF
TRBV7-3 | ASSLSLSTDTQY
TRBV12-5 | ASGLVHLAYNEQF
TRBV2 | ASSDVRGNEQF
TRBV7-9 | ASSPSGDQPQH
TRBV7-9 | ASSLEGASTEAF
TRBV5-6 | ASSLVSAYEQY
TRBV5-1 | ASSINQGRGGYT
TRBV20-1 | SAERLEKLF